This record concerns one T cell receptor beta chain sequence. Its antigen remains unknown. Blood samples of 2.5 ml were drawn from every donor. This CDR3 contains 14 residues. Germline lookup yields CDR1 DFQATT and CDR2 SNEGSKA (reference sequence). This sample is part of a study of monozygotic twins with inflammatory bowel disease. Input per TCR library consisted of about 3.5 ug of total RNA. TCRdb reanalyzed the 5' RACE reads, giving one entry per CDR3 protein sequence and no DNA. Its listing shows approximately 400,000 distinct CDR3 sequences. Whole-study results and caveats: Especially where disease activity was present, IBD patients had fewer clonotypes in common with others than healthy twins did. The results supported no single strong signal or clonotype associated with IBD.

The sample taken for sequencing was blood. This TCR was recovered from a human donor with ulcerative colitis or Crohn's disease, or a healthy co-twin of an affected twin (not recorded which). The chain joins TRBV20-1 to TRBJ1-4; TCRdb gives TRBD1 as the D gene, but with no DNA this cannot be confirmed. CDR3 sequence: CSARWGRGGEKLFF.